What follows are 22 T cell receptor beta chains derived from one specimen sequenced in a study of blood T cell repertoires in COVID-19. Only in-frame clones appear in the TCRdb table, and some are missing; sequencing was by immunoSEQ multiplex PCR. The sample has 200,000 to 250,000 clones, 65% to 85% seen once. Source material: PBMCs or T cells enriched from blood (not recorded which). The receptors come from a woman aged 40-49 years with acute COVID-19.

The rearrangement joins TRBV7-8 to TRBJ2-3; D gene uncertain. This CDR3 comprises 12 residues. Trimming left V 5 bases short and J 5 bases short, with 8 bases between. Germline V gene sequence: CDR1 SGHVS, CDR2 FQNEAQ. Here the CDR3 DNA reads TGTGCCAGCAGCCCCCTCGGAGATACGCAGTATTTT. It specifies CASSPLGDTQYF.

The chain carries TRBV6-5 and TRBJ1-1; 8 nucleotides align to TRBD1. Looked up from germline, CDR1 is MNHEY and CDR2 is SVGAGI. Germline trimming cut 2 bases from V and 1 base from J; bases unmatched to any gene: 3. This CDR3 region has 15 residues. The CDR3 loop is CASSYLGQGNTEAFF. DNA for the CDR3: TGTGCCAGCAGTTACCTTGGACAGGGGAACACTGAAGCTTTCTTT.

A few counts support this clone. The V call is TRBV4-2, the J call TRBJ1-2; D is perhaps TRBD1 (6 bases). The V gene's germline CDR1 is LGHNA and CDR2 YNFKEQ. The CDR3 consists of 14 residues. V gave up 0 bases and J gave up 3 bases, with 8 bases separating them. The CDR3 DNA reads TGTGCCAGCAGCCAAGAAACAGGGTACTATGGCTACACCTTC. Protein product: CASSQETGYYGYTF.

The CDR3 here is CASNKQGGSEKLFF. DNA of the CDR3: TGTGCCAGCAATAAACAGGGGGGCAGTGAAAAACTGTTTTTT. The J gene is TRBJ1-4, the V gene TRBV6-5; 8 bases line up with TRBD1. Per germline, CDR1 MNHEY and CDR2 SVGAGI. V was clipped by 7 bases and J by 7 bases; unmatched bases: 8. The CDR3 is 14 amino acids.

The V gene is TRBV27, the J gene TRBJ2-7, with 10 bases fitting TRBD2. The germline V gene encodes CDR1 MNHEY and CDR2 SMNVEV (reference sequence). V trimming: 0 bases; J trimming: 6 bases; junction bases outside the gene matches: 5. The CDR3 extends over 15 amino acids. The CDR3: CASSLSHLAGAEQYF. The CDR3 region has the DNA TGTGCCAGCAGTTTATCCCATCTAGCGGGAGCCGAGCAGTACTTC.

This chain joins TRBV5-5 and TRBJ2-3; D uncertain. Trimming removed 2 bases from V and 2 bases from J, with 15 bases in between. Germline V lookup: CDR1 SGHKS, CDR2 YYEKEE (reference sequence). CDR3 length: 16 residues. CDR3 sequence reads: CASSLNGALSTDTQYF. The CDR3 DNA follows: TGTGCCAGCAGCTTAAATGGTGCTCTATCCACAGATACGCAGTATTTT.

This clone came up once. The CDR3 region has the DNA TGCGCCAGCAGCTCCGGGGTGAACGAGCAGTACTTC. Its translation: CASSSGVNEQYF. The gene calls are TRBV5-1 and TRBJ2-7, with TRBD2 as a possible D gene (5 bases). Germline V gene lookup returns CDR1 SGHRS and CDR2 YFSETQ. The V end was cut by 3 bases, the J end by 5 bases, with 9 bases between. The CDR3 consists of 12 residues.

This clone was found a few times. The J gene is TRBJ2-1, the V gene TRBV3-1 (or the pseudogene TRBV3-2); D gene uncertain. Germline assignment: CDR1 LGHDT and CDR2 YNNKEL (reference sequence). CDR3 length: 16 residues. V shed 3 bases and J shed 0 bases, with 12 bases lying between them. CDR3 in DNA: TGTGCCAGCAGCCAGATGGGCTTGAGCTCCTACAATGAGCAGTTCTTC. Its translation is CASSQMGLSSYNEQFF.

The J gene is TRBJ1-4, the V gene TRBV3-1 (or the pseudogene TRBV3-2); 9 nucleotides match TRBD1. This CDR3 comprises 16 residues. Germline loops: CDR1 LGHDT, CDR2 YNNKEL (reference sequence). Losses at the gene ends were 3 bases for V and 8 bases for J; bases not matched to a gene: 10. CDR3 residues: CASSQVPGQGEEKLFF. The CDR3 DNA reads as TGTGCCAGCAGCCAGGTCCCGGGACAGGGCGAAGAAAAACTGTTTTTT.

As for this clone: This CDR3 is also generated by other DNA sequences in the sample. The gene calls are TRBV5-1 and TRBJ1-2; TRBD1 matches 9 bases. The germline gives CDR1 SGHRS, CDR2 YFSETQ. The V segment lost 0 bases and the J segment 8 bases; nucleotides outside the gene matches: 5. The CDR3 runs to 14 residues. The CDR3 sequence is CASSLDRGQGGYTF. The CDR3 bases are TGCGCCAGCAGCTTGGACAGGGGGCAAGGGGGCTACACCTTC.

The CDR3 bases are TGTGCCAGCAGCTTAATGCGGACAGGGGGAACTGAAGCTTTCTTT. It translates to CASSLMRTGGTEAFF. This chain links TRBV7-3 with TRBJ1-1; 10 nucleotides align to TRBD1. Germline CDR1 is SGHTA and CDR2 is FQGTGA. Losses at the gene ends were 1 base for V and 5 bases for J; bases not matched to a gene: 4. CDR3 size: 15 residues.

The chain recombines TRBV11-2 with TRBJ2-3, with 11 bases identical to TRBD1. V lost 8 bases and J lost 0; bases outside the gene matches: 7. Germline V CDR1 and CDR2: SGHAT, FQNNGV. The CDR3 runs 16 residues. The CDR3 loop reads CASASGTGGSTDTQYF. The CDR3 region has the DNA TGTGCCAGCGCCTCCGGGACAGGGGGAAGCACAGATACGCAGTATTTT.

V is TRBV6-2 or TRBV6-3 and J is TRBJ2-1, with TRBD2 as a possible D gene (6 bases). This CDR3 is built from 17 residues. Germline V gene lookup returns CDR1 MNHEY and CDR2 SVGEGT. The V end was cut by 2 bases, the J end by 4 bases, with 18 bases between. CDR3 bases: TGTGCCAGCAGTTACCCCTCTTTGGGAGGAAGTTACAATGAGCAGTTCTTC. Encoded protein: CASSYPSLGGSYNEQFF.

This chain links TRBV3-1 (or the pseudogene TRBV3-2) with TRBJ1-5; 7 bases are shared with TRBD1. Germline V gene lookup returns CDR1 LGHDT and CDR2 YNNKEL (reference sequence). Trimming at V came to 0 bases and at J to 4 bases, leaving 3 bases not matched to a gene. This CDR3 contains 15 residues. CDR3 nucleotides: TGTGCCAGCAGCCAAGAACAGGGGATTAATCAGCCCCAGCATTTT. Translation: CASSQEQGINQPQHF.

CDR3 sequence reads: CASSFGGRAGGPGTQYF. The CDR3 bases are TGTGCCAGCAGTTTTGGGGGTCGAGCGGGAGGGCCGGGTACGCAGTATTTT. The V call is TRBV28, the J call TRBJ2-3; TRBD2 aligns across 10 bases. Germline V gives CDR1 MDHEN, CDR2 SYDVKM. The CDR3 runs to 17 residues. V lost 3 bases to trimming and J lost 8 bases; unmatched junction nucleotides: 14.

The chain recombines TRBV7-3 with TRBJ2-7; the match to TRBD1 covers 9 bases. This CDR3 contains 16 residues. The V gene end was trimmed by 1 base and the J gene end by 5 bases; junction bases not matched to a gene: 9. CDR1 and CDR2 from the germline V gene are SGHTA and FQGTGA. This chain's CDR3 is CASSLRAVTGGHEQYF. CDR3 coding DNA: TGTGCCAGCAGCTTAAGGGCTGTCACAGGGGGCCACGAGCAGTACTTC. Filled out from reference TRBV7-3 and TRBJ2-7, the complete variable domain reads GAGVSQTPSNKVTEKGKYVELRCDPISGHTALYWYRQSLGQGPEFLIYFQGTGAADDSGLPNDRFFAVRPEGSVSTLKIQRTERGDSAVYLCASSLRAVTGGHEQYFGPGTRLTVT.

The chain links TRBV2 to TRBJ1-1; 9 bases match TRBD1. CDR1 and CDR2 from the germline V gene are SNHLY and FYNNEI. The CDR3 extends over 14 amino acids. V lost 9 bases to trimming and J lost 0 bases; unmatched junction nucleotides: 5. The CDR3 DNA follows: TGTGCCAGAGACAGGGGGGACTTGAACACTGAAGCTTTCTTT. Translating gives CARDRGDLNTEAFF.

CDR3 sequence (DNA): TGTGCCAGCAGCACCTTATTAGCGGGAGCGGGAGAGACCCAGTACTTC. It is translated as CASSTLLAGAGETQYF. The chain uses TRBV7-6 and TRBJ2-5; 9 positions agree with TRBD2. In germline, CDR1 is SGHVS, CDR2 FNYEAQ. The V gene end was trimmed by 5 bases and the J gene end by 4 bases; junction bases not matched to a gene: 11. CDR3 length equals 16 residues.

This clone came up once. The genes are TRBV19 and TRBJ2-1, with 7 bases matching TRBD1. The CDR3 contains 13 residues. CDR1 LNHDA and CDR2 SQIVND come from the germline V gene (reference sequence). Trimming removed 4 bases from V and 6 bases from J; junction bases left unmatched: 3. The CDR3 sequence is CASSKPGGNEQFF. The CDR3 bases are TGTGCCAGTAGTAAGCCAGGGGGCAATGAGCAGTTCTTC.

The rearrangement uses TRBV29-1 and TRBJ1-1; no definite D call. V was pared by 7 bases and J by 1 base, with 16 bases between. Germline V gives CDR1 SQVTM, CDR2 ANQGSEA. The CDR3 extends over 14 amino acids. CDR3 loop: CSAGEAPGNTEAFF. CDR3 sequence (DNA): TGCAGCGCCGGGGAGGCCCCAGGGAACACTGAAGCTTTCTTT.

The chain joins TRBV11-3 to TRBJ2-2; D is possibly TRBD1 (6 bases). The CDR3 runs 20 residues. Trimming pared 0 bases from V and 2 bases from J, leaving 22 bases between. Germline V gene lookup returns CDR1 SGHNT and CDR2 YENEEA. CDR3 nucleotide sequence: TGTGCCAGCAGCTTAGATTGGAGGTCAATGGGGGCCCCTAACACCGGGGAGCTGTTTTTT. It yields the protein CASSLDWRSMGAPNTGELFF.

The chain joins TRBV5-4 to TRBJ1-4, with 9 bases aligning to TRBD1. Trimming removed 3 bases from V and 10 bases from J; junction bases left unmatched: 10. The CDR3 spans 15 residues. Germline CDR1 and CDR2: SGHNT and YYREEE (reference sequence). The chain's CDR3 is CASSSGTGKHLKLFF. The DNA for the CDR3 is TGTGCCAGCAGCTCTGGGACAGGGAAACACCTAAAACTGTTTTTT.